These T cell receptor beta chains were read from a single sample in a study of T cell repertoires in cytomegalovirus infection. These receptors have no known antigen. TCRdb ran MiXCR on the reads and lists one entry per CDR3 protein. The sample holds fewer than 1,000,000 distinct CDR3 sequences, around 30% seen once. Specimen: cultured CD8+ T cells from PBMCs, collected from culture after CMV antigen stimulation. Receptors were obtained from a human donor in good health (CMV status not recorded). Some clones in this sample may be carry-over from other donors' samples. The CDR3 runs from the conserved cysteine through the conserved F or W. D genes are given only for firm matches. Clone size is shown for a subset of rows, as once, few, many or a class of expanded clone.

clone_size j_call d_call v_call cdr3_nt cdr3_aa
few TRBJ2-5 . TRBV6-5 TGTGCCAGCAGTTACTCGGTGGGATTCCAAGAGACCCAGTACTTC CASSYSVGFQETQYF
many TRBJ2-3 TRBD1 TRBV7-2 TGTGCTCAGGGGGCGGGGACTTTCGGGAGTATCTCTCGCACAGATACGCAGTATTTT CAQGAGTFGSISRTDTQYF
few TRBJ2-1 . TRBV12-3/TRBV12-4 TGTGCCAGCAGTTTGACCGGCGGACGCCACAATGAGCAGTTCTTC CASSLTGGRHNEQFF
. TRBJ1-6 . TRBV4-1 TGCGCCAGCAGCCAAGATCAAACGAGCTCCTATAATTCACCCCTCCACTTT CASSQDQTSSYNSPLHF
many TRBJ1-3 TRBD1 TRBV7-8 TGTGCCAGCAGCTATCGGCAGGGGGCTGGAAACACCATATATTTT CASSYRQGAGNTIYF
. TRBJ2-1 . TRBV5-4 TGTGCCAGCAGCCCCGCCGACAATGAGCAGTTCTTC CASSPADNEQFF
. TRBJ1-5 TRBD1 TRBV7-4 TGTGCCAGCAGCCCCCCCGACAGGGAAGGTCAGCCCCAGCATTTT CASSPPDREGQPQHF
. TRBJ1-5 . TRBV12-3/TRBV12-4 TGTGCCAGCAGTTACCGGGACGGCCGCAATCAGCCCCAGCATTTT CASSYRDGRNQPQHF
few TRBJ1-2 . TRBV27 TGTGCCAGCTGGTCAAGGTACTATGGCTACACCTTC CASWSRYYGYTF
. TRBJ1-5 . TRBV7-9 TGTGCCAGCAGCTTATCTCGCACAGGGAATCAGCCCCAGCATTTT CASSLSRTGNQPQHF
. TRBJ2-4 TRBD1 TRBV7-2 TGTGCCAGCAGCCCTTGGACAGGGGAAGCCAAAAACATTCAGTACTTC CASSPWTGEAKNIQYF
. TRBJ2-2 . TRBV2 TGTGCCAGCAGTGAAGCGCTTCGGAAAGAGAGTACCGGGGAGCTGTTTTTT CASSEALRKESTGELFF
. TRBJ2-1 TRBD2 TRBV6-6 TGTGCCAGCAGTTATAGGGAGGGGATCAATGAGCAGTTCTTC CASSYREGINEQFF
. TRBJ2-1 . TRBV19 TGTGCCAGTAGTATTGCGGGGGCTGGGAATGAGCAGTTCTTC CASSIAGAGNEQFF
. TRBJ2-3 . TRBV4-3 TGCGCCAGCAGCCTCTCCCCTACTAACACAGATACGCAGTATTTT CASSLSPTNTDTQYF
few TRBJ1-1 . TRBV25-1 TGTGCCAGCAGTGAATGGGCGAACACTGAAGCTTTCTTT CASSEWANTEAFF
. TRBJ1-5 TRBD1 TRBV27 TGTGCCAGCAGTTTAATGGGGGGGACAGGGGGCGATCAGCCCCAGCATTTT CASSLMGGTGGDQPQHF
. TRBJ1-4 . TRBV9 TGTGCCAGCAGCGTAGCGGATAGGAATGAAAAACTGTTTTTT CASSVADRNEKLFF
. TRBJ1-2 . TRBV7-9 TGTGCCAGCAGCTGGACAGACTATGGCTACACCTTC CASSWTDYGYTF
. TRBJ2-7 . TRBV4-3 TGCGCCAGCAGCCAAGATAACGTACAGGACGAGCAGTACTTC CASSQDNVQDEQYF
few TRBJ1-1 TRBD1 TRBV10-3 TGTGCCATCAGCACACAGGGGATTCATCTGGGAACTGAAGCTTTCTTT CAISTQGIHLGTEAFF
. TRBJ1-5 . TRBV2 TGTGCCAGCAGGACCGGGACCCTGGGCGGGAATCAGCCCCAGCATTTT CASRTGTLGGNQPQHF
few TRBJ1-1 . TRBV10-1 TGCGCCAGCAGTGAGAAGGCGGGTTTTGGGACTGAAGCTTTCTTT CASSEKAGFGTEAFF
. TRBJ1-3 . TRBV6-5 TGTGCCAGCAGTCCAAAGACACCTAACTCTGGAAACACCATATATTTT CASSPKTPNSGNTIYF
. TRBJ1-1 TRBD1 TRBV27 TGTGCCAGCAGTTCCTACAGGGGCGAGAACACTGAAGCTTTCTTT CASSSYRGENTEAFF
. TRBJ1-4 TRBD1 TRBV12-3/TRBV12-4 TGTGCCAGCTCTTGGGACAGGGGATATGAAAAACTGTTTTTT CASSWDRGYEKLFF
few TRBJ2-2 . TRBV10-2 TGCGCCAGCAGCCCCGGGACGGTGGGCACCGGGGAGCTGTTTTTT CASSPGTVGTGELFF
. TRBJ2-1 . TRBV7-9 TGTGCCAGCAGCCCCCGCTTCGAGGGAGGCCCCAATGAGCAGTTCTTC CASSPRFEGGPNEQFF
many TRBJ1-1 . TRBV10-3 TGTGCCATCAGTGTTGCAGGGTGGAACACTGAAGCTTTCTTT CAISVAGWNTEAFF
few TRBJ2-4 . TRBV20-1 TGCAGTGCTAGAAACCGGGACGAAGCCAAAAACATTCAGTACTTC CSARNRDEAKNIQYF
many TRBJ2-2 TRBD1 TRBV7-2 TGTGCCAGCAGCTCCGCTACAGGGGGTGGGGAGCTGTTTTTT CASSSATGGGELFF
few TRBJ1-1 . TRBV14 TGTGCCAGCAGCCCCTATCAGGGAGGTATTGCTGGTGAAGCTTTCTTT CASSPYQGGIAGEAFF
. TRBJ1-1 . TRBV2 TGTGCCAGCAGTGATTGGACGGAAAACACTGAAGCTTTCTTT CASSDWTENTEAFF
. TRBJ2-1 TRBD1 TRBV29-1 TGCAGCGTTGAGGACAGGGTCCATGAGCAGTTCTTC CSVEDRVHEQFF
many TRBJ1-6 . TRBV7-2 TGTGCCAGCAGCTTCGGCTGGGGAGCACTGGGGTCACCCCTCCACTTT CASSFGWGALGSPLHF
. TRBJ2-1 TRBD1 TRBV4-1 TGCGCCAGCAGCCGCGGTACAGGGGTCGGGGACAATGAGCAGTTCTTC CASSRGTGVGDNEQFF
many TRBJ1-1 . TRBV12-3/TRBV12-4 TGTGCCAGCAGTTTCTCCCCTGATGGGGCGAAGAACACTGAAGCTTTCTTT CASSFSPDGAKNTEAFF
. TRBJ2-5 . TRBV18 TGTGCCAGCTCCCCGAAGACACTCGTTCGGGAGACCCAGTACTTC CASSPKTLVRETQYF
many TRBJ2-7 . TRBV7-6 TGTGCCAGCAGCTTAGTGAGATCACGCGAGCAGTACTTC CASSLVRSREQYF
. TRBJ1-1 . TRBV6-1 TGTGCCAGCAGTGAAGCGCGGGGGCGGATGAACACTGAAGCTTTCTTT CASSEARGRMNTEAFF
few TRBJ1-2 . TRBV4-2 TGTGCCAGCAGCCAAACAGTCGGAAATAACTATGGCTACACCTTC CASSQTVGNNYGYTF
. TRBJ2-1 . TRBV10-3 TGTGCCATCAGTGAGTCCGGACCCACGAGCTCCTACAATGAGCAGTTCTTC CAISESGPTSSYNEQFF
. TRBJ2-1 TRBD2 TRBV11-2 TGTGCCAGCAGACTAGCGGGGAGGGAGCAGTTCTTC CASRLAGREQFF
once TRBJ1-2 . TRBV6-2/TRBV6-3 TGTGCCAGCAGTTACCCGGTGCCGGACTATGGCTACACCTTC CASSYPVPDYGYTF
. TRBJ2-2 . TRBV11-3 TGTGCCAGCAGCCCGTTTGGGGAAGTGAACACCGGGGAGCTGTTTTTT CASSPFGEVNTGELFF
many TRBJ1-1 TRBD1 TRBV6-1 TGTGCCAGCAGTGAGTGGGGACAGGGGAACACTGAAGCTTTCTTT CASSEWGQGNTEAFF
. TRBJ2-2 . TRBV6-2/TRBV6-3 TGTGCCAGCAGTTACCAGCAGGGCCCAACGCGGGCCGGGGAGCTGTTTTTT CASSYQQGPTRAGELFF